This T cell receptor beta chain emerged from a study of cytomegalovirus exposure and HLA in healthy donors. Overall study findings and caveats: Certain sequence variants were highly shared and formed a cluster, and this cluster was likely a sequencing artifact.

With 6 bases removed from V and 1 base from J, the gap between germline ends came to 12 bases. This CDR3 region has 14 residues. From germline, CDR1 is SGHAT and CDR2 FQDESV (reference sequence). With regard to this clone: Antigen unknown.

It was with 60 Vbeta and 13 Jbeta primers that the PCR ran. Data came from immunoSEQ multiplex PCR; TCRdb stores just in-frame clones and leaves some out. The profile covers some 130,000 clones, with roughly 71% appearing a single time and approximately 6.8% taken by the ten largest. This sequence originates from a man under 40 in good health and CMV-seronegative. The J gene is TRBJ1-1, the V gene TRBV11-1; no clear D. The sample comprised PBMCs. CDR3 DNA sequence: TGTGCCAGCAGTCTTCGGAGTGGGAACACTGAAGCTTTCTTT. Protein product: CASSLRSGNTEAFF.